This T cell receptor (beta chain) was identified in a study of breast tumors, draining lymph nodes, adjacent tissues. Findings and limits, study-wide: Tumors had less TCR diversity than lymph nodes, more than nontumor tissue. Most tumor T cells seemingly derive from lymph node, then expand in tumor.

The CDR3 consists of 13 residues. Deletions cut 4 bases from V and 3 bases from J, with 11 bases between. Germline lookup yields CDR1 GTSNPN and CDR2 SVGIG (reference sequence). TCRdb independently ran MiXCR on the multiplex PCR reads; one entry per CDR3 protein. The sample yields about 300,000 distinct CDR3 sequences, 30% seen once. This clonotype was seen repeatedly, ten times or more. Its matching antigen is unknown. Breast cancer patients provided tissue from their axillary draining lymph nodes. Sample: axillary lymph node tissue. The rearrangement links TRBV30 to TRBJ2-3, with D hard to call. The clonotype comes from a female donor with breast cancer. Some clones in this sample may be carry-over from other donors' samples. CDR3 protein: CAWKDGGTDTQYF. The CDR3, as DNA: TGTGCCTGGAAGGATGGTGGGACAGATACGCAGTATTTT. The entire variable domain, with the rest obtained from reference TRBV30 and TRBJ2-3, is as follows: SQTIHQWPATLVQPVGSPLSLECTVEGTSNPNLYWYRQAAGRGLQLLFYSVGIGQISSEVPQNLSASRPQDRQFILSSKKLLLSDSGFYLCAWKDGGTDTQYFGPGTRLTVL.